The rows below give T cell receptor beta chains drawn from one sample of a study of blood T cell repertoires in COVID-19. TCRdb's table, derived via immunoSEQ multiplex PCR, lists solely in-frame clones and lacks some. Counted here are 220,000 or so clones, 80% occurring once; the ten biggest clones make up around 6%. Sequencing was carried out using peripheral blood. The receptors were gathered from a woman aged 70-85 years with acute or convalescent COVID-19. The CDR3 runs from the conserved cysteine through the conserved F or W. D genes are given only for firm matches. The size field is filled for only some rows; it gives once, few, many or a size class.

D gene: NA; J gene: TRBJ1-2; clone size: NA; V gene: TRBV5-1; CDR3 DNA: TGCGCCAGCAGCTTGGGGGCTGGAGGAAGCTATGGCTACACCTTC; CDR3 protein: CASSLGAGGSYGYTF
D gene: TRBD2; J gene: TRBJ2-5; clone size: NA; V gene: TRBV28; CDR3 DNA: TGTGCCAGTCTAGCGGGAGGGCCGGATGAGACCCAGTACTTC; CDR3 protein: CASLAGGPDETQYF
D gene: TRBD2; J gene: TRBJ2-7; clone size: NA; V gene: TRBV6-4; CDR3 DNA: TGTGCCAGCAGTCAAATCCCGGGAGGCGAGCAGTACTTC; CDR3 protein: CASSQIPGGEQYF
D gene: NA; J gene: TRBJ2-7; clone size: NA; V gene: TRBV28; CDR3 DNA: TGTGCCAGCAGCAGTAGTGGGGCTCCCCGCTACGAGCAGTACTTC; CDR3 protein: CASSSSGAPRYEQYF
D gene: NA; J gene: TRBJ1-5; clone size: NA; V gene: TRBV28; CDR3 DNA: TGTGCCAGCAGCTCTACAGGTTTTACGGGCAATCAGCCCCAGCATTTT; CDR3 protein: CASSSTGFTGNQPQHF
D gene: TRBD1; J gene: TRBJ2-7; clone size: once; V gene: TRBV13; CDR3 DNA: TGTGCCAGCAGCGCGGCCGGGACAGGCGCCTACGAGCAGTACTTC; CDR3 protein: CASSAAGTGAYEQYF
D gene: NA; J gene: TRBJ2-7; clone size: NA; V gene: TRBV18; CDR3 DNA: TGTGCCAGCTCACCCGGGACAGATGGGGGGGAGCAGTACTTC; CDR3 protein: CASSPGTDGGEQYF
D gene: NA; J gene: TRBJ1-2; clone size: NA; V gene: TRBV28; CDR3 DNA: TGTGCCAGCAGCCACGGAGGGGCAGCCCCGGACTATGGCTACACCTTC; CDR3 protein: CASSHGGAAPDYGYTF
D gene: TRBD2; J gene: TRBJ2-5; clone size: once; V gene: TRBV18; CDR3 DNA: TGTGCCAGCTCACCACCGCTAGCGGGAGTGGGAGAGACCCAGTACTTC; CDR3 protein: CASSPPLAGVGETQYF
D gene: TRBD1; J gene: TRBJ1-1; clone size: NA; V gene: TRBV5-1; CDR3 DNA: TGCGCCAGCAGCTTGGATAGGGGGCAGACTGAAGCTTTCTTT; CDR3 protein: CASSLDRGQTEAFF
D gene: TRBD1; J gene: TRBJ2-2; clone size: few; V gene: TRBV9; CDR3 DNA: TGTGCCAGCAGCGTAGAAAGAGGGGGCAACACCGGGGAGCTGTTTTTT; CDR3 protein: CASSVERGGNTGELFF
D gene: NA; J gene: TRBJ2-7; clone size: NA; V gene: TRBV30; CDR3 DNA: TGTGCCTGGAGTACTAGGCGGGCGAGCTCCTACGAGCAGTACTTC; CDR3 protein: CAWSTRRASSYEQYF
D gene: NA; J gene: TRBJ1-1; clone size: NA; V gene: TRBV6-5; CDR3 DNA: TGTGCCAGCAGTTACTCGATTAATCGGGATAAAGCCGAAGCTTTCTTT; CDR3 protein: CASSYSINRDKAEAFF
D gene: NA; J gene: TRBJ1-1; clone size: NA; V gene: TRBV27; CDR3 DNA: TGTGCCAGCAGAGTTACAGGTCCTCGGAACACTGAAGCTTTCTTT; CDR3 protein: CASRVTGPRNTEAFF
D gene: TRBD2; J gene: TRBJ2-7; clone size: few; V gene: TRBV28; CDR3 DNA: TGTGCCAGCAACCCGACTAGCGGGAGGGCCGGCTCCTACGAGCAGTACTTC; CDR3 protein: CASNPTSGRAGSYEQYF